The 5 T cell receptor beta chains presented below share a single source sample, sequenced in a study of CD8 T cells in ankylosing spondylitis. The study's findings and limits: Characteristic, it appeared, of ankylosing spondylitis blood was a TCR beta motif of about eight highly homologous variants.

No antigen is known for these receptors. TCRdb re-analysed the 5' RACE reads in MiXCR, keeping a single row per CDR3 protein. The table records roughly 90,000 distinct CDR3 sequences, approximately 8.9% of them present only once. The material sequenced was blood, either unsorted or a sorted T cell fraction (not recorded which). These receptors all come from a male donor with ankylosing spondylitis.

This clonotype was observed a few times. J is TRBJ1-4 and V is TRBV7-2; D is unresolved. V lost 2 bases and J 5 bases, leaving 12 bases between the germline ends. The CDR3 has 15 residues. Germline loops: CDR1 SGHTA, CDR2 FQGNSA. The CDR3 region is CASSLTGGLNEKLFF. In DNA form, the CDR3 reads TGTGCCAGCAGCTTAACTGGAGGGCTCAATGAAAAACTGTTTTTT.

This clonotype was seen a few times. The CDR3 region is CSAPRTSGSFDEQFF. CDR3 nucleotides: TGCAGTGCCCCGCGGACTAGCGGGAGTTTTGATGAGCAGTTCTTC. The chain has TRBV20-1 and TRBJ2-1; 13 bases map to TRBD2. Per the germline V gene, CDR1 is DFQATT and CDR2 is SNEGSKA (reference sequence). The CDR3 sequence is 15 residues long. V shed 6 bases, J shed 8 bases, and the junction held 10 bases outside the gene matches.

This clonotype was counted between two and nine times. The chain links TRBV12-3 or TRBV12-4 to TRBJ1-2, with D unresolved. There are 18 residues in the CDR3. V lost 0 bases and J lost 0, with 17 bases in between. CDR3 DNA sequence: TGTGCCAGCAGTTTAGCGTGGAACAGTGATCTAGCTAACTATGGCTACACCTTC. Translation: CASSLAWNSDLANYGYTF.

In this sample, this clonotype turned up many times. V usage is TRBV15 and J usage is TRBJ2-1; D not resolved. Trimming stripped 6 bases from V and 4 bases from J, with 10 bases between. Germline assignment: CDR1 LNHNV and CDR2 YYDKDF (reference sequence). The CDR3 runs 13 residues. For the CDR3, the DNA is TGTGCCACCAGTCTGACATCGTACAATGAGCAGTTCTTC. This translates into CATSLTSYNEQFF. Looking up the rest from reference TRBV15 and TRBJ2-1 gives the full variable domain: DAMVIQNPRYQVTQFGKPVTLSCSQTLNHNVMYWYQQKSSQAPKLLFHYYDKDFNNEADTPDNFQSRRPNTSFCFLDIRSPGLGDTAMYLCATSLTSYNEQFFGPGTRLTVL.

The rearrangement uses TRBV10-2 and TRBJ2-1; D gene uncertain. V was cut by 0 bases and J by 10 bases, with 10 bases left in between. This CDR3 is built from 13 residues. The germline gives CDR1 WSHSY, CDR2 SAAADI. CDR3 nucleotides: TGCGCCAGCAGTGAGTCGGGGAACGGGGAGCAGTTCTTC. Translated, it gives CASSESGNGEQFF.